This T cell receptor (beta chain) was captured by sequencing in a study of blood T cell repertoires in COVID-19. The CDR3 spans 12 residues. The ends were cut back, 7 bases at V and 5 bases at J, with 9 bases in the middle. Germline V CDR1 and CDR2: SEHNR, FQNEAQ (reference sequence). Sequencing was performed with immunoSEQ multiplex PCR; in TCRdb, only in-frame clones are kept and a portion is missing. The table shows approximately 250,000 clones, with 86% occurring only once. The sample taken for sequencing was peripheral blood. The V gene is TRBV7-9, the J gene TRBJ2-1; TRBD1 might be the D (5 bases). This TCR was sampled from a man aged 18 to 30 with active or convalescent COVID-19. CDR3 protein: CASTSRDNEQFF. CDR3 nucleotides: TGTGCCAGCACCTCCAGGGACAATGAGCAGTTCTTC.